These 3 T cell receptor beta chains were all obtained from the same sample, sequenced in a study of blood T cells in healthy people across ages. It was with a sample-barcoded 5' primer and a J-beta primer mix that a second PCR of about 7 to 12 cycles was run. One entry per CDR3 protein results from TCRdb running MiXCR on the 5' RACE reads. The data hold around 800,000 distinct CDR3 sequences, with 35% to 60% observed a single time. The sample comprised blood. The source is a man older than 75 in good health.

This clonotype appeared many times. J is TRBJ2-7 and V is TRBV5-1; 8 bases agree with TRBD1. J lost 3 bases, V lost 4 bases, and 6 bases had no gene match. The CDR3 runs to 14 residues. Germline lookup yields CDR1 SGHRS and CDR2 YFSETQ. The CDR3 loop reads CASSTGQGSYEQYF. CDR3 coding DNA: TGCGCCAGCAGCACCGGACAGGGCAGCTACGAGCAGTACTTC. The full variable domain, with the rest looked up from reference TRBV5-1 and TRBJ2-7, is KAGVTQTPRYLIKTRGQQVTLSCSPISGHRSVSWYQQTPGQGLQFLFEYFSETQRNKGNFPGRFSGRQFSNSRSEMNVSTLELGDSALYLCASSTGQGSYEQYFGPGTRLTVT.

As for this clonotype: A much larger clone lies a single base off, so this may be a read error. CDR3 nucleotides: TGTGCCAGCAGCACCTATAGCGAGAGAACAGATACGCAGTATTTT. Translating it yields CASSTYSERTDTQYF. The V gene is TRBV12-3 or TRBV12-4, the J gene TRBJ2-3; possibly TRBD2 for D (5 bases). This CDR3 comprises 15 residues. The germline V and J ends were trimmed by 6 bases and 3 bases, with 16 bases remaining between them.

There are a few counts of this clonotype. The chain links TRBV7-9 to TRBJ1-4; the D is unclear. CDR3 size: 13 residues. V lost 5 bases to trimming and J lost 8 bases, with 12 bases between them. CDR1 SEHNR and CDR2 FQNEAQ come from the germline V gene (reference sequence). CDR3 in amino acids: CASSPPSGEKLFF. CDR3 sequence (DNA): TGTGCCAGCAGCCCGCCTTCCGGGGAAAAACTGTTTTTT.